Listed below are T cell receptor beta chains from one sample, sequenced in a study of CD8 T cells in ankylosing spondylitis. TCRdb reprocessed the 5' RACE reads via MiXCR and lists one record per CDR3 protein. The sample lists approximately 290,000 distinct CDR3 sequences, 20% seen once, with about 3.5% in the top ten. Source material: blood, either unsorted or a sorted T cell fraction (not recorded which). These receptors were obtained from a female donor with ankylosing spondylitis or in good health (not recorded which). Each CDR3 is given with its conserved first and last residue. Fields, in order: CDR3 length, J gene, D gene, clone size, V gene, CDR3 DNA, CDR3 protein. A D gene is named only where the DNA matches it firmly. The size field is filled for only some rows; it gives once, few, many or a size class.

cdr3_length: 13
j_call: TRBJ1-2
d_call: .
clone_size: .
v_call: TRBV10-3
cdr3_nt: TGTGCCATCAGTGAAGCGGACTTTAGCGGCTACACCTTC
cdr3_aa: CAISEADFSGYTF

cdr3_length: 13
j_call: TRBJ2-3
d_call: TRBD2
clone_size: once
v_call: TRBV5-1
cdr3_nt: TGCGCCAGCAGCTTGGGCGCGGGAGCTACGCAGTATTTT
cdr3_aa: CASSLGAGATQYF

cdr3_length: 15
j_call: TRBJ1-1
d_call: .
clone_size: .
v_call: TRBV21-1
cdr3_nt: TGTGCCAGCAGCAAAGAGCGGGCTATGAACACTGAAGCTTTCTTT
cdr3_aa: CASSKERAMNTEAFF

cdr3_length: 17
j_call: TRBJ2-7
d_call: TRBD2
clone_size: .
v_call: TRBV6-5
cdr3_nt: TGTGCCAGCAGTTACTCGATGCTAGCGGGAGAAATGGCCGAGCAGTACTTC
cdr3_aa: CASSYSMLAGEMAEQYF

cdr3_length: 12
j_call: TRBJ2-3
d_call: .
clone_size: .
v_call: TRBV20-1
cdr3_nt: TGCAGTGCTCCCCAAATCCCAGATACGCAGTATTTT
cdr3_aa: CSAPQIPDTQYF

cdr3_length: 17
j_call: TRBJ1-5
d_call: .
clone_size: few
v_call: TRBV20-1
cdr3_nt: TGCAGTGCTAGAGATGCGGGACTGACCTATAGCAATCAGCCCCAGCATTTT
cdr3_aa: CSARDAGLTYSNQPQHF

cdr3_length: 15
j_call: TRBJ2-3
d_call: TRBD2
clone_size: .
v_call: TRBV5-1
cdr3_nt: TGCGCCAGCAGCTTGACTAGCGGAACCACAGATACGCAGTATTTT
cdr3_aa: CASSLTSGTTDTQYF

cdr3_length: 15
j_call: TRBJ2-1
d_call: TRBD1
clone_size: many
v_call: TRBV29-1
cdr3_nt: TGCAGCGAATCGGGGGGACAGGGGGCAGGGGATGAGCAGTTCTTC
cdr3_aa: CSESGGQGAGDEQFF

cdr3_length: 15
j_call: TRBJ2-5
d_call: .
clone_size: .
v_call: TRBV25-1
cdr3_nt: TGTGCCAGCAGTGACTCCCCCAAAGGCCAAGAGACCCAGTACTTC
cdr3_aa: CASSDSPKGQETQYF

cdr3_length: 17
j_call: TRBJ2-2
d_call: .
clone_size: .
v_call: TRBV5-7
cdr3_nt: TGTGCCAGCAGCTCGGGACCCGGGTCGGGGAACACCGGGGAGCTGTTTTTT
cdr3_aa: CASSSGPGSGNTGELFF

cdr3_length: 12
j_call: TRBJ1-2
d_call: .
clone_size: many
v_call: TRBV12-3/TRBV12-4
cdr3_nt: TGTGCCAGCAGTCCGACTTACTATGGCTACACCTTC
cdr3_aa: CASSPTYYGYTF

cdr3_length: 13
j_call: TRBJ2-7
d_call: TRBD1
clone_size: .
v_call: TRBV29-1
cdr3_nt: TGCAGCGTTCGGACAGGGCGCACCTACGAGCAGTACTTC
cdr3_aa: CSVRTGRTYEQYF

cdr3_length: 14
j_call: TRBJ2-6
d_call: .
clone_size: few
v_call: TRBV29-1
cdr3_nt: TGCAGCGTTGGAGGTAGCTCTGGGGCCAACGTCCTGACTTTC
cdr3_aa: CSVGGSSGANVLTF

cdr3_length: 13
j_call: TRBJ2-5
d_call: .
clone_size: many
v_call: TRBV29-1
cdr3_nt: TGCAGCGTTGGGGCTAGTGATGTGGAGACCCAGTACTTC
cdr3_aa: CSVGASDVETQYF

cdr3_length: 14
j_call: TRBJ2-7
d_call: TRBD2
clone_size: .
v_call: TRBV20-1
cdr3_nt: TGCAGTGCTGGGACTAGCGGGGCCTCCTACGAGCAGTACTTC
cdr3_aa: CSAGTSGASYEQYF

cdr3_length: 12
j_call: TRBJ2-1
d_call: .
clone_size: once
v_call: TRBV2
cdr3_nt: TGTGCCAGCAGTCCAAGGGCGGGACGGCTGTTCTTC
cdr3_aa: CASSPRAGRLFF

cdr3_length: 15
j_call: TRBJ2-3
d_call: TRBD2
clone_size: few
v_call: TRBV20-1
cdr3_nt: TGCAGTGCTAGAGATGAAACTAGCGGGGCAGATACGCAGTATTTT
cdr3_aa: CSARDETSGADTQYF

cdr3_length: 14
j_call: TRBJ2-5
d_call: .
clone_size: few
v_call: TRBV15
cdr3_nt: TGTGCCACCATCGTTCTCCGGGTTCAAGAGACCCAGTACTTC
cdr3_aa: CATIVLRVQETQYF

cdr3_length: 14
j_call: TRBJ2-3
d_call: .
clone_size: .
v_call: TRBV18
cdr3_nt: TGTGCCAGCTGCCCTCCTGGTAGCACAGATACGCAGTATTTT
cdr3_aa: CASCPPGSTDTQYF

cdr3_length: 17
j_call: TRBJ2-7
d_call: TRBD2
clone_size: few
v_call: TRBV7-9
cdr3_nt: TGTGCCAGCAGCGGCCCGGAGACTAGCGGGTGGGGAGACGAGCAGTACTTC
cdr3_aa: CASSGPETSGWGDEQYF

cdr3_length: 15
j_call: TRBJ2-7
d_call: .
clone_size: few
v_call: TRBV7-9
cdr3_nt: TGTGCCAGCAGCGCACCGACGTCGAGAAAGGACGAGCAGTACTTC
cdr3_aa: CASSAPTSRKDEQYF

cdr3_length: 13
j_call: TRBJ1-1
d_call: .
clone_size: few
v_call: TRBV6-6
cdr3_nt: TGTGCCAGCAGTTACCAAAACGGGGGGGATGCTTTCTTT
cdr3_aa: CASSYQNGGDAFF

cdr3_length: 16
j_call: TRBJ2-1
d_call: TRBD2
clone_size: .
v_call: TRBV6-2/TRBV6-3
cdr3_nt: TGTGCCAGCAGTTACGGGGGTAGCGGGAGGGGAAATGAGCAGTTCTTC
cdr3_aa: CASSYGGSGRGNEQFF

cdr3_length: 14
j_call: TRBJ2-3
d_call: .
clone_size: .
v_call: TRBV5-1
cdr3_nt: TGCGCCAGCAGCTTGGAACAGGTCACAGATACGCAGTATTTT
cdr3_aa: CASSLEQVTDTQYF

cdr3_length: 14
j_call: TRBJ2-1
d_call: .
clone_size: few
v_call: TRBV7-2
cdr3_nt: TGTGCCAGCAGCTTAGGAACGGGTCAAGGTGAGCAGTTCTTC
cdr3_aa: CASSLGTGQGEQFF

cdr3_length: 14
j_call: TRBJ1-2
d_call: .
clone_size: few
v_call: TRBV11-2
cdr3_nt: TGTGCCAGCAGCTCCATGGGGGGGGTCTATGGCTACACCTTC
cdr3_aa: CASSSMGGVYGYTF

cdr3_length: 12
j_call: TRBJ1-1
d_call: .
clone_size: many
v_call: TRBV12-3/TRBV12-4
cdr3_nt: TGTGCCAGCAGCTTGGGTGGGGGTGAAGCTTTCTTT
cdr3_aa: CASSLGGGEAFF

cdr3_length: 16
j_call: TRBJ2-3
d_call: TRBD1
clone_size: many
v_call: TRBV24-1
cdr3_nt: TGTGCCACCAGTGATTACAACAGGGGGGAGACAGATACGCAGTATTTT
cdr3_aa: CATSDYNRGETDTQYF

cdr3_length: 15
j_call: TRBJ2-5
d_call: TRBD2
clone_size: few
v_call: TRBV27
cdr3_nt: TGTGCCAGCAGGATTAGCGGGTGGGGGAAAGAGACCCAGTACTTC
cdr3_aa: CASRISGWGKETQYF

cdr3_length: 16
j_call: TRBJ2-3
d_call: TRBD2
clone_size: .
v_call: TRBV4-1
cdr3_nt: TGCGCCAGCAGCCAAGAAGGGCTAGCGGGAGGAGATACGCAGTATTTT
cdr3_aa: CASSQEGLAGGDTQYF

cdr3_length: 14
j_call: TRBJ2-7
d_call: TRBD1
clone_size: .
v_call: TRBV7-9
cdr3_nt: TGTGCCAGCAGCTTAGGGGGGACAGCCTACGAGCAGTACTTC
cdr3_aa: CASSLGGTAYEQYF

cdr3_length: 12
j_call: TRBJ1-4
d_call: TRBD1
clone_size: few
v_call: TRBV29-1
cdr3_nt: TGCAGCGTCGAGTCAGGGGGAGAAAAACTGTTTTTT
cdr3_aa: CSVESGGEKLFF

cdr3_length: 13
j_call: TRBJ1-2
d_call: .
clone_size: .
v_call: TRBV5-5
cdr3_nt: TGTGCCAGCAGCTTGACGACATCCTGGCCCTACACCTTC
cdr3_aa: CASSLTTSWPYTF

cdr3_length: 15
j_call: TRBJ2-7
d_call: TRBD2
clone_size: few
v_call: TRBV6-2/TRBV6-3
cdr3_nt: TGTGCCAGCAGTTACCGGGTTAGCGGGAACCACGAGCAGTACTTC
cdr3_aa: CASSYRVSGNHEQYF

cdr3_length: 13
j_call: TRBJ1-1
d_call: .
clone_size: .
v_call: TRBV28
cdr3_nt: TGTGCCAGCAGGACCGTAATGAACACTGAAGCTTTCTTT
cdr3_aa: CASRTVMNTEAFF

cdr3_length: 14
j_call: TRBJ2-1
d_call: .
clone_size: many
v_call: TRBV15
cdr3_nt: TGTGCCACCAGCAGAGATTCGGAGGACAATGAGCAGTTCTTC
cdr3_aa: CATSRDSEDNEQFF

cdr3_length: 14
j_call: TRBJ2-2
d_call: .
clone_size: once
v_call: TRBV6-1
cdr3_nt: TGTGCCAGCCGGGACTCCCGTCGGACCGGGGAGCTGTTTTTT
cdr3_aa: CASRDSRRTGELFF

cdr3_length: 16
j_call: TRBJ2-2
d_call: TRBD1
clone_size: few
v_call: TRBV7-9
cdr3_nt: TGTGCCAGCCGGGGACAGTCCGAAGCGTCCCCCGGGGAGCTGTTTTTT
cdr3_aa: CASRGQSEASPGELFF

cdr3_length: 16
j_call: TRBJ1-2
d_call: TRBD1
clone_size: .
v_call: TRBV18
cdr3_nt: TGTGCCAGCTCAACCGGGACAGGGGAGTTGAGCTATGGCTACACCTTC
cdr3_aa: CASSTGTGELSYGYTF

cdr3_length: 13
j_call: TRBJ1-4
d_call: .
clone_size: many
v_call: TRBV15
cdr3_nt: TGTGCCACCAGCAGAGGGACCAGGGAAAAACTGTTTTTT
cdr3_aa: CATSRGTREKLFF

cdr3_length: 14
j_call: TRBJ2-7
d_call: TRBD2
clone_size: .
v_call: TRBV29-1
cdr3_nt: TGCAGCGTTGGGAAGCGGGAGCCCCCCTACGAGCAGTACTTC
cdr3_aa: CSVGKREPPYEQYF

cdr3_length: 14
j_call: TRBJ1-4
d_call: TRBD1
clone_size: few
v_call: TRBV12-3/TRBV12-4
cdr3_nt: TGTGCCAGCAGTTCACAGGGGTACGCGGAAAAACTGTTTTTT
cdr3_aa: CASSSQGYAEKLFF